A selection of T cell receptor beta chains follows, all from one sample in a study of OX40 agonist ivuxolimab in advanced cancers. The protocol was immunoSEQ multiplex PCR, while the TCRdb copy is restricted to in-frame clones and leaves out a portion. The profile shows tens of thousands of clones, approximately 90% of them singletons. The sample here was CD4+ or CD8+ T cells sorted from blood, taken in a trial of the OX40 agonist ivuxolimab. These receptors all stem from an adult with an advanced solid tumor such as melanoma, head and neck, liver or kidney cancer. Each CDR3 is given with its conserved first and last residue. D genes are given only for firm matches.

NA	TRBV6-4	TRBJ2-1	TGTGCCAGCAGTGACTCGGGAGGGACAGGATACAATGAGCAGTTCTTC	CASSDSGGTGYNEQFF
TRBD1	TRBV29-1	TRBJ2-3	TGCAGCGTTGTACCCAGGGGGCCGAACACAGATACGCAGTATTTT	CSVVPRGPNTDTQYF
NA	TRBV27	TRBJ2-7	TGTGCCAGCAGTGCTGGACAGTTAGAAGCCTACGAGCAGTACTTC	CASSAGQLEAYEQYF
TRBD1	TRBV11-3	TRBJ1-2	TGTGCCAGCAGCTCAAGGACAGGGCCCCCCGGCTATGGCTACACCTTC	CASSSRTGPPGYGYTF
NA	TRBV4-1	TRBJ2-7	TGCGCCAGCAGCCAAGTTAGCCACGAGCAGTACTTC	CASSQVSHEQYF
NA	TRBV2	TRBJ1-3	TGTGCCAGCAGTGTCGAGGGTGGGAGGAAATTT	CASSVEGGRKF
NA	TRBV4-2	TRBJ2-2	TGTGCCAGCAGCCAAGATTCGCCCACCGGGGAGCTGTTTTTT	CASSQDSPTGELFF
TRBD2	TRBV4-1	TRBJ2-7	TGCGCCAGCAGCCAAGGGGGCCTCCGGGAGGATTGGTACGAGCAGTACTTC	CASSQGGLREDWYEQYF
NA	TRBV4-3	TRBJ1-4	TGCGCCAGCAGCCAAGATCGGTTCGGGAATGAAAAACTGTTTTTT	CASSQDRFGNEKLFF
NA	TRBV9	TRBJ2-2	TGTGCCAGCGGGCAGACCGGGACCGCGAACACCGGGGAGCTGTTTTTT	CASGQTGTANTGELFF
NA	TRBV11-2	TRBJ2-1	TGTGCCAGCAGCTTAGATCTAACCGACAGCTCCTACAATGAGCAGTTCTTC	CASSLDLTDSSYNEQFF